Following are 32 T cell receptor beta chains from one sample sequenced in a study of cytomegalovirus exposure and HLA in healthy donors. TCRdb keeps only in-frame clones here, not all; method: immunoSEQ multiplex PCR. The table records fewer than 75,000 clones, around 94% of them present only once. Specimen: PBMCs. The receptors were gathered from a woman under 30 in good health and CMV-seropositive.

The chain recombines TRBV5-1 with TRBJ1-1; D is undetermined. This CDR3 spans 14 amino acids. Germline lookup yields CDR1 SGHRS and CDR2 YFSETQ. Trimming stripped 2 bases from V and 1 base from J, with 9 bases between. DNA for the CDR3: TGCGCCAGCAGCTTAAGGAGGGAGAACACTGAAGCTTTCTTT. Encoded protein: CASSLRRENTEAFF.

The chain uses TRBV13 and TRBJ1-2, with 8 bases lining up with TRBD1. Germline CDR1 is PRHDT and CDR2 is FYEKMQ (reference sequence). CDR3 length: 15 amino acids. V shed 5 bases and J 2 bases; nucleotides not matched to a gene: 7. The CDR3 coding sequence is TGTGCCAGCAGCCAGGAGGGACAGGAGAACTATGGCTACACCTTC. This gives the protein CASSQEGQENYGYTF. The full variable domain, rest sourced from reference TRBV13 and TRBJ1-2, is AAGVIQSPRHLIKEKRETATLKCYPIPRHDTVYWYQQGPGQDPQFLISFYEKMQSDKGSIPDRFSAQQFSDYHSELNMSSLELGDSALYFCASSQEGQENYGYTFGSGTRLTVV.

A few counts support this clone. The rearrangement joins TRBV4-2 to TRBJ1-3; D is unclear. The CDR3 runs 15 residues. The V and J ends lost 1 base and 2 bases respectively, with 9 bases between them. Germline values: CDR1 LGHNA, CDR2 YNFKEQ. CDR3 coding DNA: TGTGCCAGCAGCCAAGTTGGCATGGCTGGAAACACCATATATTTT. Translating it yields CASSQVGMAGNTIYF.

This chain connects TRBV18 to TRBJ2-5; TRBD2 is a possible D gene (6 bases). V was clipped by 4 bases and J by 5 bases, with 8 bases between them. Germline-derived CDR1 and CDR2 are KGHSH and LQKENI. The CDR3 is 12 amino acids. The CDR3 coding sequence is TGTGCCAGCTCACGGGGGGAGGAGACCCAGTACTTC. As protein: CASSRGEETQYF.

Here the CDR3 DNA reads TGTGCCAGCAGGAGTAGCGGGAGCTCCTACGAGCAGTACTTC. Translation gives CASRSSGSSYEQYF. The chain is built from TRBV4-2 and TRBJ2-7, with TRBD2 identical over 9 bases. The CDR3 totals 14 residues. Losses at the gene ends were 6 bases for V and 0 bases for J; bases not matched to a gene: 3. The germline gives CDR1 LGHNA, CDR2 YNFKEQ.

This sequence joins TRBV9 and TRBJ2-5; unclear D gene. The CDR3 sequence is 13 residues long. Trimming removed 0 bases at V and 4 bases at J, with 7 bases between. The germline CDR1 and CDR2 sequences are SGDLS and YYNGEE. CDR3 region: CASSVGGTETQYF. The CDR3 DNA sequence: TGTGCCAGCAGCGTAGGTGGCACAGAGACCCAGTACTTC.

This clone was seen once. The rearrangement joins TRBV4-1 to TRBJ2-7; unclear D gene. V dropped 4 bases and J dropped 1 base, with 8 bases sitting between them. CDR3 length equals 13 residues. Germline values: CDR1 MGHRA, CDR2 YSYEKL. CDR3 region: CASSPYLSYEQYF. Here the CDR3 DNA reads TGCGCCAGCAGCCCTTATTTGTCCTACGAGCAGTACTTC.

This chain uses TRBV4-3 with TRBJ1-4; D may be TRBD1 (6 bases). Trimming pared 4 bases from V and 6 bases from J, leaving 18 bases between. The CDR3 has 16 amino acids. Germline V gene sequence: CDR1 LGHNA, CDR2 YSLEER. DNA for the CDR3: TGCGCCAGCAGCCCTCAGGGGTTGGAAGATGATGAAAAACTGTTTTTT. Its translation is CASSPQGLEDDEKLFF.

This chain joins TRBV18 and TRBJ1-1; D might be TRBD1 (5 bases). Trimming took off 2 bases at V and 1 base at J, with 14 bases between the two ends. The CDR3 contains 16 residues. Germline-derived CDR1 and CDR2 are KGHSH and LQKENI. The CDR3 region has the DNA TGTGCCAGCTCACCAGTTGAAGTAGGGGAGAACACTGAAGCTTTCTTT. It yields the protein CASSPVEVGENTEAFF.

The chain's CDR3 is CASSQSGQGTYEQYF. CDR3 coding DNA: TGTGCCAGCAGCCAAAGTGGTCAGGGGACCTACGAGCAGTACTTC. The gene calls are TRBV4-2 and TRBJ2-7, with D perhaps matching TRBD1 (6 bases). Germline V gene lookup returns CDR1 LGHNA and CDR2 YNFKEQ. V lost 2 bases and J lost 2, with 13 bases in between. The CDR3 has 15 residues.

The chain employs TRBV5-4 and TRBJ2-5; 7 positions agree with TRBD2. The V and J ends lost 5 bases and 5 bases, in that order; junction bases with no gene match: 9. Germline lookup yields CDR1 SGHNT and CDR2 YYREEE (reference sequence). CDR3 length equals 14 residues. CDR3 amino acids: CASRSGRGGETQYF. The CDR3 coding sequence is TGTGCCAGCAGATCTGGGAGGGGAGGGGAGACCCAGTACTTC.

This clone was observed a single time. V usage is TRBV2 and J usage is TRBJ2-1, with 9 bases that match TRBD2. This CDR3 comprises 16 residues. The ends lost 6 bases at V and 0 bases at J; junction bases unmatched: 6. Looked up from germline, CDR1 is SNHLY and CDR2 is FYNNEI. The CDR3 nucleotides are TGTGCCAGCAGAGGGAGCGGGGGGAGCTCCTACAATGAGCAGTTCTTC. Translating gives CASRGSGGSSYNEQFF.

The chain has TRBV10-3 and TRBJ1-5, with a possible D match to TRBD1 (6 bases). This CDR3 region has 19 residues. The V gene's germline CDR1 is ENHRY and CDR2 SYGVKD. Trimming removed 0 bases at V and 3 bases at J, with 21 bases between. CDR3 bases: TGTGCCATCAGTGAGTCGATAGCCCAGACAGGAGATCTCAATCAGCCCCAGCATTTT. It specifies CAISESIAQTGDLNQPQHF.

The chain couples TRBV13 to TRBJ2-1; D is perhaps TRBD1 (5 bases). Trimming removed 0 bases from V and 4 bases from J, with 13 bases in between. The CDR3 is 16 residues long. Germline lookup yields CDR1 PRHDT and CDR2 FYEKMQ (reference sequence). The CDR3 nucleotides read TGTGCCAGCAGCTTAGGCGGGCAGGGTTTATACAATGAGCAGTTCTTC. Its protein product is CASSLGGQGLYNEQFF.

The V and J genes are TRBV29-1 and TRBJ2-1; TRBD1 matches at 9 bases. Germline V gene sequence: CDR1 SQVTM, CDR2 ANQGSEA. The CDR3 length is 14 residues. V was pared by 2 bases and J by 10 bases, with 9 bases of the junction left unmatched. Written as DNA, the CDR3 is TGCAGCGTTGAACCCCTTCAACAGGGGGCAGAGCAGTTCTTC. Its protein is CSVEPLQQGAEQFF.

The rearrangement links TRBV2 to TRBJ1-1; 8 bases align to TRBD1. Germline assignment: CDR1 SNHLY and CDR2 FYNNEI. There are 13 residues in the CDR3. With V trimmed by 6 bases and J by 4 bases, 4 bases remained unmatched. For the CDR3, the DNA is TGTGCCAGCAGGACAGGGGTGGGCACTGAAGCTTTCTTT. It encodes CASRTGVGTEAFF.

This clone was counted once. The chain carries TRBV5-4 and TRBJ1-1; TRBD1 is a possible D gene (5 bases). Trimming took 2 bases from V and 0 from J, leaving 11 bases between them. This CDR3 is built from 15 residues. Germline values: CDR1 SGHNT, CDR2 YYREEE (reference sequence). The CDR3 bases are TGTGCCAGCAGCTTTGGACCGGACATGAACACTGAAGCTTTCTTT. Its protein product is CASSFGPDMNTEAFF.

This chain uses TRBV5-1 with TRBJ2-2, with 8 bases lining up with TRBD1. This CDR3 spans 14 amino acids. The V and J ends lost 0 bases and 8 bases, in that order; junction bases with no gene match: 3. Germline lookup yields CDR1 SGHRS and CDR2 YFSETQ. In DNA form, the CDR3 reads TGCGCCAGCAGCTTGGGACAGGGGAGAGGGGAGCTGTTTTTT. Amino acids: CASSLGQGRGELFF.

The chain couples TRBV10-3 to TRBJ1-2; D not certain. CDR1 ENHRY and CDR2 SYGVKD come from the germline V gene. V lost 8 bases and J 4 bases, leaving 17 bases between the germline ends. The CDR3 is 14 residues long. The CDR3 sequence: CAIGEENGLYGYTF. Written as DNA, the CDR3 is TGTGCCATCGGGGAGGAGAACGGCCTCTATGGCTACACCTTC.

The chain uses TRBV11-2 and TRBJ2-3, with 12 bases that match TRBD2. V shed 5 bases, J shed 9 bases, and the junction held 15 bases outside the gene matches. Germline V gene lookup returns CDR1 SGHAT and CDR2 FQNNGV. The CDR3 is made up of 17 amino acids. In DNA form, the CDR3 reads TGTGCCAGCAGCCGCCTAAGACTAGCGGGAGTACGGCAGACGCAGTATTTT. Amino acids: CASSRLRLAGVRQTQYF.

The CDR3 DNA is TGCGCCAGCAGCCAAGATTGGATTCAGGGCGGCGAGCAGTACTTC. Its protein product is CASSQDWIQGGEQYF. The J gene is TRBJ2-7, the V gene TRBV4-3, with D possibly matching TRBD1 (5 bases). V lost 0 bases to trimming and J lost 6 bases, with 15 bases between them. This CDR3 comprises 15 residues. The germline V gene encodes CDR1 LGHNA and CDR2 YSLEER.

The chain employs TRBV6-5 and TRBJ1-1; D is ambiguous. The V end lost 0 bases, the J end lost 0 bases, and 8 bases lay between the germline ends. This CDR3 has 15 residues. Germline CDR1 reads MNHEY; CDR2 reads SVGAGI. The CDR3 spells CASSYSQVLNTEAFF. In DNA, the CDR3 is TGTGCCAGCAGTTACTCGCAGGTGCTGAACACTGAAGCTTTCTTT.

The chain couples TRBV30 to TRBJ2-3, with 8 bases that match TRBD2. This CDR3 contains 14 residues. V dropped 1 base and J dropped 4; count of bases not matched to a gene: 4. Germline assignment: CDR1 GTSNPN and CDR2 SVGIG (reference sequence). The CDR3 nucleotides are TGTGCCTGGAGTGACGGGAGGGCCGCAGATACGCAGTATTTT. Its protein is CAWSDGRAADTQYF.

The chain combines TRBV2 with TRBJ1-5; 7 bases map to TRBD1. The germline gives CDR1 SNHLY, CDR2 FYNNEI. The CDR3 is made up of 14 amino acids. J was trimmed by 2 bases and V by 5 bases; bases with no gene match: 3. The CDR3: CASSYRGGNQPQHF. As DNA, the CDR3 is TGTGCCAGCAGTTACAGGGGAGGCAATCAGCCCCAGCATTTT.

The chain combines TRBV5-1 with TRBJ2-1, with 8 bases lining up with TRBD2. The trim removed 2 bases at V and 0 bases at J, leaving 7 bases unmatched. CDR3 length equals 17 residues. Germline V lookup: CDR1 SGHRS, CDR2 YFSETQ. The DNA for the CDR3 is TGCGCCAGCAGCTTCCCGGGGAGCGGGGGCTCCTACAATGAGCAGTTCTTC. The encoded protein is CASSFPGSGGSYNEQFF.

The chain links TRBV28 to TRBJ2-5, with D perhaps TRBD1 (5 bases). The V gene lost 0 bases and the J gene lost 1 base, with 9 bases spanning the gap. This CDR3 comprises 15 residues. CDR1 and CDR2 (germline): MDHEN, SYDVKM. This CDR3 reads CASSLWQGVQETQYF. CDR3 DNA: TGTGCCAGCAGTTTATGGCAGGGCGTCCAAGAGACCCAGTACTTC. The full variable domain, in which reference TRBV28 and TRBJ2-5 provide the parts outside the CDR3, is DVKVTQSSRYLVKRTGEKVFLECVQDMDHENMFWYRQDPGLGLRLIYFSYDVKMKEKGDIPEGYSVSREKKERFSLILESASTNQTSMYLCASSLWQGVQETQYFGPGTRLLVL.

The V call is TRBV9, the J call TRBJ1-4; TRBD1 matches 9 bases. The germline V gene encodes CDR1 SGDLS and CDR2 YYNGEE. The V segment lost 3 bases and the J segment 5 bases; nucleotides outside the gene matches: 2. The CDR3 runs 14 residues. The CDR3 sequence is CASSGQGVNEKLFF. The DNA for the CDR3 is TGTGCCAGCAGCGGACAGGGGGTCAATGAAAAACTGTTTTTT.

CDR3: CASSAKVGAGQPQHF. For the CDR3, the DNA is TGTGCCAGCTCAGCTAAGGTGGGGGCTGGTCAGCCCCAGCATTTT. The V and J genes are TRBV18 and TRBJ1-5, with D possibly TRBD1 on 6 matching bases. Trimming stripped 5 bases from V and 6 bases from J, with 17 bases between. This CDR3 region has 15 residues. CDR1 KGHSH and CDR2 LQKENI come from the germline V gene.

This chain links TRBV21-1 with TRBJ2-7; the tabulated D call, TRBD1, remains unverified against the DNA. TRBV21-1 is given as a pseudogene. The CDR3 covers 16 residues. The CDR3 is CASSKGLSQITYEQYF. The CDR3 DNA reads TGTGCCAGCAGCAAAGGGCTTTCACAGATTACCTACGAGCAGTACTTC.

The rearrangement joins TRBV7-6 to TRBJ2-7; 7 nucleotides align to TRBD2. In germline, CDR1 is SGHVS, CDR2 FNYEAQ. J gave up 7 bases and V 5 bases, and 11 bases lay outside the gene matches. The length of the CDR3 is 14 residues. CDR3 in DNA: TGTGCCAGCAGCCCAGCGGGGTCGGGGTCTGAGCAGTACTTC. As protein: CASSPAGSGSEQYF.

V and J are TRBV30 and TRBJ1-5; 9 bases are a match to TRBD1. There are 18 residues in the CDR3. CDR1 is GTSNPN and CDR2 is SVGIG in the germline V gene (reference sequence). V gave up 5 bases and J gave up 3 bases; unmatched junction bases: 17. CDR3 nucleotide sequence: TGTGCCTGGGCGGACAGGGGACGTCTCGGGGCTGTCAATCAGCCCCAGCATTTT. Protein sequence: CAWADRGRLGAVNQPQHF.

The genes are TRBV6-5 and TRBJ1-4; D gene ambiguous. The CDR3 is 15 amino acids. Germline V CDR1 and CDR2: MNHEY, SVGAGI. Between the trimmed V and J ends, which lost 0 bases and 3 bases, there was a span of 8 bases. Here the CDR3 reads CASSYSEQPNEKLFF. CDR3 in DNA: TGTGCCAGCAGTTACTCAGAACAGCCTAATGAAAAACTGTTTTTT.